This T cell receptor (beta chain) was documented in a study of shared clonotypes between healthy human individuals. Tens of thousands of T cell genomes (about 300 ng DNA) went into each PBMC replicate. The protocol was immunoSEQ multiplex PCR, while the TCRdb copy is restricted to in-frame clones and leaves out a portion. This table holds about half a million clones, 75% to 85% found once. The V end lost 4 bases, the J end lost 1 base, and 13 bases lay between the germline ends. The CDR3 length is 16 residues. Per the germline V gene, CDR1 is SEHNR and CDR2 is FQNEAQ (reference sequence). V usage is TRBV7-9 and J usage is TRBJ2-2; D might be TRBD1 (5 bases). Sequencing was performed on PBMCs. The sequence was collected from a woman aged 35 to 49 in good health. Some clones in this sample may be carry-over from other donors' samples. CDR3 coding DNA: TGTGCCAGCAGCTATGGGGATAGGGGGAACACCGGGGAGCTGTTTTTT. Translated, it gives CASSYGDRGNTGELFF.